This is a list of T cell receptor beta chains from one sample in a study of CD8+CD57+ T cells in acquired aplastic anemia. One entry per CDR3 protein results from TCRdb running MiXCR on the reads. The table lists around 170,000 distinct CDR3 sequences, under 75% of them singletons. The sequencing input was sorted CD4+, CD8+, or CD8+CD57+ T cells (not recorded which) from PBMCs. These receptors all stem from a human donor in good health. The conserved cysteine and the conserved F or W are not part of the CDR3 here. Clone size is not always given. Where it is, it says once, few, many or a class for expanded clones.

cdr3_length v_call clone_size cdr3_aa
17 TRBV20-1 NA SARDPNPSGGVSYNEQF
16 TRBV6-2/TRBV6-3 NA ASRPGTSGGDGNEWQF
11 TRBV2 NA AASQGGLYGYT
12 TRBV10-3 NA AISESGQGYEQY
12 TRBV19 NA ACCGTGIYNEQF
14 TRBV2 NA ASTERHSLSGNTIY
11 TRBV7-3 NA ASSMDTDTEAF
11 TRBV24-1 many ATSGGGPQPQH
11 TRBV12-3/TRBV12-4 NA ASTNKGNTEAF
13 TRBV6-1 many ASSDFLNSGNEQF
9 TRBV7-2 NA ASSPGREAF
12 TRBV20-1 NA SALHPRHWDGYT
10 TRBV29-1 few SVDGQNTEAF
10 TRBV7-8 NA ASSPRTGSKY
12 TRBV10-3 NA AISEFQGMPEAF
14 TRBV6-5 NA ASSEDLAPLPYEQY
12 TRBV7-6 few ASSLGPGGSPLH
13 TRBV25-1 NA ASSGSGRSYNEQF
14 TRBV2 NA ASSELTGGFDSPLH
12 TRBV24-1 few ATSLAGAPQPQH
12 TRBV24-1 few ATSDLGTGGGYT
13 TRBV5-4 NA ASSMRLVASTEQF
10 TRBV4-3 once ASSQDDTGYT
14 TRBV13 NA ASSPDGGGGSLEQY
12 TRBV29-1 NA SVDAAGLNTEAF
13 TRBV9 many ASSVVGGQDGELF
11 TRBV12-3/TRBV12-4 NA AIAHRGPYEQY
9 TRBV2 NA ASTLKGELF
12 TRBV2 few ASTLPGGSYEQY
12 TRBV24-1 NA ATSLRSGTDTQY
12 TRBV6-5 many ASSLTRLSYEQY
11 TRBV12-3/TRBV12-4 many ASSLAVKTEAF
14 TRBV7-3 NA ASSLEWTKRNTEAF
17 TRBV7-3 NA ASSSPDRGPTYTNYGYT
12 TRBV10-1 few ASSPGLAVYEQY
13 TRBV4-1 few ASSHTARGGGTQY
12 TRBV15 NA ATSRLGRLYGYT
11 TRBV2 NA ASRWRGGETQY
13 TRBV7-2 NA ASSLGGTGGVEQY
13 TRBV7-2 NA ASSPRTVYNSPLH
13 TRBV15 once ATSRDRDREETQY
11 TRBV7-6 NA ASSLDQNTEAF
13 TRBV19 many ASSIMGGSYNEQF
13 TRBV15 NA ATSRDNSHNEKLF
13 TRBV7-9 NA ASSLMGGVRTEAF
11 TRBV20-1 NA SARAGGSMGAF
12 TRBV7-9 NA ASSLAGADYEQY
11 TRBV10-1 NA ASSGGHSYGQY
11 TRBV19 NA ASSTSSYNEQF
13 TRBV11-1 many ASSMWTSVGNEQF
11 TRBV29-1 few SGRTGPQETQY
13 TRBV10-3 NA AISGTGGVEDTQY
14 TRBV7-2 NA ASSQRTSGITGELL
14 TRBV7-9 NA ASSLAMTGGNSPLH